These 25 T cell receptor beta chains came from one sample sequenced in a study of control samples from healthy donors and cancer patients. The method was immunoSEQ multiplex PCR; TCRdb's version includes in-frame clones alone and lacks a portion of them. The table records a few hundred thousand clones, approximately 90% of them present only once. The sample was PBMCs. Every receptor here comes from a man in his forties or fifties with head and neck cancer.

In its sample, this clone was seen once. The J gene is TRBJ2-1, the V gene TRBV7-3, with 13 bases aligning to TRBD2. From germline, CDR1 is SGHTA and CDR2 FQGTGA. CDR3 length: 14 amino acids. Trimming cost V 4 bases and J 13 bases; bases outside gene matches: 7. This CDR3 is CASSSRGTSGIQFF. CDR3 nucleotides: TGTGCCAGCAGCTCAAGAGGGACTAGCGGGATTCAGTTCTTC.

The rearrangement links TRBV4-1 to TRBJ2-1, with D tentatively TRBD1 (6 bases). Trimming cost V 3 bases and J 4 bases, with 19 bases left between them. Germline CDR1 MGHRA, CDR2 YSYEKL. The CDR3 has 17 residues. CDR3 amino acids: CASSHKSGPDRYNEQFF. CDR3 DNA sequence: TGCGCCAGCAGCCATAAATCGGGGCCGGACAGATACAATGAGCAGTTCTTC.

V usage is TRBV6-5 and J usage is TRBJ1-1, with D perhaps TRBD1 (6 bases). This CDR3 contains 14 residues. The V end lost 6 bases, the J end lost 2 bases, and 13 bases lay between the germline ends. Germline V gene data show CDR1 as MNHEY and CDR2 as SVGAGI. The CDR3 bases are TGTGCCAGCAGCCGTACAGGGCACAACACTGAAGCTTTCTTT. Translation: CASSRTGHNTEAFF.

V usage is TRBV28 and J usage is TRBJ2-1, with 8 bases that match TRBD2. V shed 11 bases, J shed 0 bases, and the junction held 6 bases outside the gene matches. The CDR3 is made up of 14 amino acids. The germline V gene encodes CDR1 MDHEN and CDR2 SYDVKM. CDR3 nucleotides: TGTGCCCACCGGGGGGGGAGCTCCTACAATGAGCAGTTCTTC. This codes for CAHRGGSSYNEQFF.

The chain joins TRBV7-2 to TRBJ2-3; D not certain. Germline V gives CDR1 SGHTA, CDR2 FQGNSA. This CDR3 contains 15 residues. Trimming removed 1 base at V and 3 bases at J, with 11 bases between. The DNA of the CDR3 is TGTGCCAGCAGCTTAGTGAACGCGGTGACAGATACGCAGTATTTT. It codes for CASSLVNAVTDTQYF.

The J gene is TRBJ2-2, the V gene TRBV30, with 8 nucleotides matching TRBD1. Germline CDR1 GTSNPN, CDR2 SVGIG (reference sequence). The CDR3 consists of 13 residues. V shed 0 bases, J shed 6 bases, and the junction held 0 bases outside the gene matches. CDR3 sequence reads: CAWSVQGAGELFF. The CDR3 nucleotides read TGTGCCTGGAGTGTACAGGGGGCCGGGGAGCTGTTTTTT.

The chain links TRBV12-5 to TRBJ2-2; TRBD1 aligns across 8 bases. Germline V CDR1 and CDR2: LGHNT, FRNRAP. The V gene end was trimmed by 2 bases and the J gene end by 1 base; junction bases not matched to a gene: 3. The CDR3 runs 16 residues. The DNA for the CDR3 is TGTGCTAGTGGTTTGTCGGGGACAGGGAACACCGGGGAGCTGTTTTTT. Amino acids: CASGLSGTGNTGELFF.

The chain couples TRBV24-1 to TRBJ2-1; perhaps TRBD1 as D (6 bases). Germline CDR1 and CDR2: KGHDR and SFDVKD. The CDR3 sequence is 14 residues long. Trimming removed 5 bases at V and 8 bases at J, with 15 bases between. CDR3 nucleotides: TGTGCCACCAGTGCAGGACAGTGGAACGATGAGCAGTTCTTC. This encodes CATSAGQWNDEQFF.

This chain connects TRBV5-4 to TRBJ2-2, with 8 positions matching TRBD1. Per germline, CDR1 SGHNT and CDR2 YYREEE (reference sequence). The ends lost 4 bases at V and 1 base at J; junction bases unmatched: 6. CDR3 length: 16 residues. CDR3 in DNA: TGTGCCAGCAGCCCGGCCGGGACAGGGAACACCGGGGAGCTGTTTTTT. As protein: CASSPAGTGNTGELFF.

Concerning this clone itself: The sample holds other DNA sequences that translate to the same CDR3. The CDR3 region is CASSVGGASYNEQFF. CDR3 DNA sequence: TGTGCCAGCAGCGTAGGAGGCGCATCCTACAATGAGCAGTTCTTC. This chain joins TRBV9 and TRBJ2-1; D gene unclear. The germline CDR1 and CDR2 sequences are SGDLS and YYNGEE. This CDR3 has 15 residues. V was pared by 0 bases and J by 1 base, with 8 bases between.

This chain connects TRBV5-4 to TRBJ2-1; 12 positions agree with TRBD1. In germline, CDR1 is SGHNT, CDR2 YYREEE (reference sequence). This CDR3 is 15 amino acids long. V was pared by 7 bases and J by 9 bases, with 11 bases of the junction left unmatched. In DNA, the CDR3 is TGTGCCAGCCTCTTCCGGGACAGGGGGCCTGGTGAGCAGTTCTTC. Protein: CASLFRDRGPGEQFF.

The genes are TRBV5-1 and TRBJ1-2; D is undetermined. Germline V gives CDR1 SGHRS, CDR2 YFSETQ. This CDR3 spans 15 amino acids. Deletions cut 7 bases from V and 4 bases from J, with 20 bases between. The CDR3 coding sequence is TGCGCCAGCGCTACGGCCTCCTCGCGGGGCTATGGCTACACCTTC. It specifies CASATASSRGYGYTF.

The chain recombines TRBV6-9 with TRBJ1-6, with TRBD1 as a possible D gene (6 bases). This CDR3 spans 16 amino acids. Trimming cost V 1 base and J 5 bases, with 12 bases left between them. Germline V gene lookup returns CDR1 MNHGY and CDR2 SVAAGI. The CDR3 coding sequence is TGTGCCAGCAGTTATTGTTCAAGGGGGAATAATTCACCCCTCCACTTT. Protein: CASSYCSRGNNSPLHF.

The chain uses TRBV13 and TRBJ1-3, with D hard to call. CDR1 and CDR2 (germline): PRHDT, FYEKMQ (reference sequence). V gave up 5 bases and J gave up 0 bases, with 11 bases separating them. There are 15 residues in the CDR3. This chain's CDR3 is CASSLDSSSGNTIYF. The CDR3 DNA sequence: TGTGCCAGCAGCCTTGACTCGAGCTCTGGAAACACCATATATTTT.

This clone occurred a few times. Here the CDR3 reads CASSPRGADTGELFF. The CDR3, as DNA: TGTGCCAGCAGCCCGCGGGGAGCGGACACCGGGGAGCTGTTTTTT. J is TRBJ2-2 and V is TRBV9; D is possibly TRBD2 (6 bases). The length of the CDR3 is 15 residues. Germline CDR1 and CDR2: SGDLS and YYNGEE. The ends were cut back, 4 bases at V and 3 bases at J, with 13 bases in the middle.

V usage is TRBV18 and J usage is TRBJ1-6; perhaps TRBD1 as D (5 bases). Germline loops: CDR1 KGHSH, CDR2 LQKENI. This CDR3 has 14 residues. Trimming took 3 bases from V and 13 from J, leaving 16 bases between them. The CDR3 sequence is CASSPLGEGTPLHF. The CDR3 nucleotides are TGTGCCAGCTCACCCCTCGGTGAGGGGACCCCCCTCCACTTT. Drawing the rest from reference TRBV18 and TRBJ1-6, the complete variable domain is NAGVMQNPRHLVRRRGQEARLRCSPMKGHSHVYWYRQLPEEGLKFMVYLQKENIIDESGMPKERFSAEFPKEGPSILRIQQVVRGDSAAYFCASSPLGEGTPLHFGNGTRLTVT.

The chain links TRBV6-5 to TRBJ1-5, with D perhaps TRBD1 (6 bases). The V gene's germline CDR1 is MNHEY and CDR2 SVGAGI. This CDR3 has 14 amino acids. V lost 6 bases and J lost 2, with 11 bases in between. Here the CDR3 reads CASRTGFGNQPQHF. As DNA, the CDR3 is TGTGCCAGCAGAACAGGGTTTGGCAATCAGCCCCAGCATTTT.

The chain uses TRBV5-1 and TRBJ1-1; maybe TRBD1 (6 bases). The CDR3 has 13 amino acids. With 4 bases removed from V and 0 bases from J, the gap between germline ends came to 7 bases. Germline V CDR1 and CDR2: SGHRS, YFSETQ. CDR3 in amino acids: CASSDRMNTEAFF. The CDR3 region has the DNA TGCGCCAGCAGCGACAGGATGAACACTGAAGCTTTCTTT.

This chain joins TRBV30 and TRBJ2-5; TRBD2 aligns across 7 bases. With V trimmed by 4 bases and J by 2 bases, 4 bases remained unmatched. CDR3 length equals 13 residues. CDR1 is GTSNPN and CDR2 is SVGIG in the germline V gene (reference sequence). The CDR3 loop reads CAWIRLAQETQYF. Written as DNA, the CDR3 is TGTGCCTGGATTCGACTAGCACAAGAGACCCAGTACTTC.

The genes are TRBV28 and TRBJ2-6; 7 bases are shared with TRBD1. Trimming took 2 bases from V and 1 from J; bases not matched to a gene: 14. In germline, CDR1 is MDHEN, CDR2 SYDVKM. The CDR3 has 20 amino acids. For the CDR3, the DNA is TGTGCCAGCAGTTTAGACGGGATCAGGGGGTCTGTTTCTGGGGCCAACGTCCTGACTTTC. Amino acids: CASSLDGIRGSVSGANVLTF.

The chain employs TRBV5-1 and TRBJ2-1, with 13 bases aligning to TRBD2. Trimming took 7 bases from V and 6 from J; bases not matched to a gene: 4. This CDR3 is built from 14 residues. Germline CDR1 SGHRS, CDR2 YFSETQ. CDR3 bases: TGCGCCAGCGGACTAGCGGGAGATGTCAATGAGCAGTTCTTC. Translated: CASGLAGDVNEQFF.

The CDR3: CASSSNPKPASYPYEQYF. CDR3 in DNA: TGTGCCAGCAGCTCCAATCCCAAGCCGGCTTCTTACCCCTACGAGCAGTACTTC. The rearrangement links TRBV11-2 to TRBJ2-7, with D unresolved. The V gene lost 4 bases and the J gene lost 2 bases, with 24 bases spanning the gap. Germline V gene lookup returns CDR1 SGHAT and CDR2 FQNNGV. This CDR3 has 18 amino acids. The variable domain in full, completed from reference TRBV11-2 and TRBJ2-7, reads EAGVAQSPRYKIIEKRQSVAFWCNPISGHATLYWYQQILGQGPKLLIQFQNNGVVDDSQLPKDRFSAERLKGVDSTLKIQPAKLEDSAVYLCASSSNPKPASYPYEQYFGPGTRLTVT.

Written as DNA, the CDR3 is TGTGCCTGGAAGGGCCCAGGGGGATTGAACACTGAAGCTTTCTTT. Encoded protein: CAWKGPGGLNTEAFF. The rearrangement links TRBV30 to TRBJ1-1; the match to TRBD1 covers 7 bases. J was trimmed by 0 bases and V by 4 bases; bases with no gene match: 8. This CDR3 contains 15 residues. Germline CDR1 is GTSNPN and CDR2 is SVGIG (reference sequence).

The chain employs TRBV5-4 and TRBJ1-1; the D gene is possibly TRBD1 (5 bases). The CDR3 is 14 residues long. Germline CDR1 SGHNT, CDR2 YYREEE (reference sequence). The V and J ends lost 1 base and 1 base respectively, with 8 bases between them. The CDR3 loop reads CASSLTDRNTEAFF. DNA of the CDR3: TGTGCCAGCAGCTTGACCGACAGGAACACTGAAGCTTTCTTT.

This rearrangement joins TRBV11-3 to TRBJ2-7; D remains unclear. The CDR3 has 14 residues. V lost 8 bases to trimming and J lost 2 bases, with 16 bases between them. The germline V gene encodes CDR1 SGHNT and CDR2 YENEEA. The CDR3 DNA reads TGTGCCAGCTCCGGGCCAGGAGCACCCTACGAGCAGTACTTC. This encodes CASSGPGAPYEQYF.